Below are 7 T cell receptor beta chains sequenced from a single sample in a study of response to subunit inactivated influenza vaccine. MiXCR was run by TCRdb on the RT-PCR reads, yielding one entry per CDR3 protein. The table has some 500,000 distinct CDR3 sequences, about 15% seen once. Here the sequenced sample was CD4+ T cells sorted from PBMCs, taken roughly 24 months after vaccination. The receptors originated from a man aged 50-75 years who received an inactivated influenza vaccine.

This clonotype was seen ten or more times. J is TRBJ1-1 and V is TRBV7-2, with D perhaps TRBD1 (5 bases). The V and J ends lost 5 bases and 8 bases respectively, with 15 bases between them. Germline CDR1 is SGHTA and CDR2 is FQGNSA. The CDR3 runs to 13 residues. The chain's CDR3 is CASSLQVRGEAFF. In nucleotides, the CDR3 is TGTGCCAGCAGCCTACAGGTCCGGGGGGAAGCTTTCTTT.

The genes are TRBV29-1 and TRBJ2-5; no reliable D call. The V end was cut by 3 bases, the J end by 5 bases, with 13 bases between. Germline V CDR1 and CDR2: SQVTM, ANQGSEA. The CDR3 loop spans 13 amino acids. The CDR3 coding sequence is TGCAGCGTTGACGGTCCTCAAGGGGAGACCCAGTACTTC. Its translation is CSVDGPQGETQYF.

This sequence joins TRBV7-8 and TRBJ2-3; 8 bases align to TRBD2. V lost 8 bases and J lost 2; bases outside the gene matches: 21. This CDR3 spans 19 amino acids. Per the germline V gene, CDR1 is SGHVS and CDR2 is FQNEAQ. CDR3 sequence: CASRGGVSGNILNTDTQYF. Here the CDR3 DNA reads TGTGCCAGCCGGGGGGGGGTTAGCGGCAACATCCTAAACACAGATACGCAGTATTTT.

Notes on this clonotype: The junction differs from germline at one of its ends, possibly a read error. The CDR3 bases are TGTGCCAGCAGTATAACGACCCGTGTCCTAGTCTTC. This encodes CASSITTRVLVF. The chain carries TRBV28 and TRBJ2-1; no clear D. The germline gives CDR1 MDHEN, CDR2 SYDVKM. There are 12 residues in the CDR3.

V usage is TRBV5-6 and J usage is TRBJ2-3; no firm D call. CDR3 length: 11 amino acids. V was trimmed by 2 bases and J by 6 bases, leaving 4 bases between them. Germline V gene data show CDR1 as SGHDT and CDR2 as YYEEEE. CDR3 in amino acids: CASSFLDTQYF. The CDR3 coding sequence is TGTGCCAGCAGCTTCCTGGATACGCAGTATTTT.

This clonotype occurred a few times. The V gene is TRBV20-1, the J gene TRBJ2-4; 8 positions match TRBD1. V was pared by 3 bases and J by 0 bases, with 10 bases of the junction left unmatched. Germline V gives CDR1 DFQATT, CDR2 SNEGSKA (reference sequence). The CDR3 spans 17 residues. The CDR3 nucleotides read TGCAGTGCTAGCTGGGACCAGGGGGCAATAGCCAAAAACATTCAGTACTTC. The encoded protein is CSASWDQGAIAKNIQYF.

There are many counts of this clonotype. The chain links TRBV15 to TRBJ2-7; D gene uncertain. Trimming cost V 1 base and J 7 bases, with 11 bases left between them. Germline-derived CDR1 and CDR2 are LNHNV and YYDKDF (reference sequence). The CDR3 is 13 amino acids. CDR3 sequence (DNA): TGTGCCACCAGCAGAGGCCTTTCGTCGGAGCAGTACTTC. It codes for CATSRGLSSEQYF. The variable domain in full, with the rest retrieved from reference TRBV15 and TRBJ2-7, is DAMVIQNPRYQVTQFGKPVTLSCSQTLNHNVMYWYQQKSSQAPKLLFHYYDKDFNNEADTPDNFQSRRPNTSFCFLDIRSPGLGDTAMYLCATSRGLSSEQYFGPGTRLTVT.